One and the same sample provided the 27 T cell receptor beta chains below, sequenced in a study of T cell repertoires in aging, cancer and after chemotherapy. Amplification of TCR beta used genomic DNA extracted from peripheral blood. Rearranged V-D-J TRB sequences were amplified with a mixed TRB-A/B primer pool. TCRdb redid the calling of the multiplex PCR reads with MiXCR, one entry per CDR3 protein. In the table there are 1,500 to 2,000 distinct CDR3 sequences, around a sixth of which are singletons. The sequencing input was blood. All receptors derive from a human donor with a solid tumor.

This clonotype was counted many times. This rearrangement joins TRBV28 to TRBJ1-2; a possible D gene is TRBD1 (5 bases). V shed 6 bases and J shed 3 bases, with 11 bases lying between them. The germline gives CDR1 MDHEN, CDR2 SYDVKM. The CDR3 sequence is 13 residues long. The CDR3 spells CASSLDSYYGYTF. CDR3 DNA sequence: TGTGCCAGCAGCCTTGACAGCTACTATGGCTACACCTTC.

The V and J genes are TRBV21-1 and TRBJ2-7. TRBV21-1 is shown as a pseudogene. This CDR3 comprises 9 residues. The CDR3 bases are TGTGCCAGCTGCTACGAGCAGTACTTC. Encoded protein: CASCYEQYF.

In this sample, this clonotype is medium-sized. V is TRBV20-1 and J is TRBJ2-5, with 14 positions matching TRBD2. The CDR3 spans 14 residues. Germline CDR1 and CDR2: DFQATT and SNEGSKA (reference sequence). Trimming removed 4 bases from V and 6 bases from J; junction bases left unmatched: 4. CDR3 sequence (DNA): TGCAGTGCTATCGGGACTAGCGGGAGTCAGACCCAGTACTTC. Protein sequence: CSAIGTSGSQTQYF.

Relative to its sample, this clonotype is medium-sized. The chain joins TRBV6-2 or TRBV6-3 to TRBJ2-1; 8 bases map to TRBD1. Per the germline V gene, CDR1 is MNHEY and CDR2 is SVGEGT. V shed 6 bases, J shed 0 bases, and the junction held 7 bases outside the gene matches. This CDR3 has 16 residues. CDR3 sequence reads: CASSRQGSSSYNEQFF. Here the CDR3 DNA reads TGTGCCAGCAGCCGACAGGGGTCAAGCTCCTACAATGAGCAGTTCTTC.

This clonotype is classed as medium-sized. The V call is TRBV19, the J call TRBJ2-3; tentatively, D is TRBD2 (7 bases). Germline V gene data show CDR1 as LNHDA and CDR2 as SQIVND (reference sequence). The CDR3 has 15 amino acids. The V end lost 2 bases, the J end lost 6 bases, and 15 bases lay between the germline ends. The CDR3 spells CASSISWGGLDTQYF. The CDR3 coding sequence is TGTGCCAGTAGTATATCGTGGGGGGGCCTGGATACGCAGTATTTT.

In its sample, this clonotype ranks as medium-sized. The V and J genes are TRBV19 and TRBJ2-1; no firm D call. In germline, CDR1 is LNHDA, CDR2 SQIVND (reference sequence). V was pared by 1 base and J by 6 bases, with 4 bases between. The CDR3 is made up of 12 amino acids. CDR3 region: CASSIGINEQFF. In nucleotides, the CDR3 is TGTGCCAGTAGTATAGGGATCAATGAGCAGTTCTTC. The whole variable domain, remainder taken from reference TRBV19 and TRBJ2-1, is DGGITQSPKYLFRKEGQNVTLSCEQNLNHDAMYWYRQDPGQGLRLIYYSQIVNDFQKGDIAEGYSVSREKKESFPLTVTSAQKNPTAFYLCASSIGINEQFFGPGTRLTVL.

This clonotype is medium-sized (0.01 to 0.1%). The CDR3 DNA reads as TGCGCCAGCAGCTTGCAAGGGACTGGAAACACCATATATTTT. Amino acids: CASSLQGTGNTIYF. V is TRBV5-1 and J is TRBJ1-3, with no clear D. CDR3 length: 14 residues. The V and J ends lost 1 base and 2 bases respectively, with 7 bases between them. CDR1 and CDR2 (germline): SGHRS, YFSETQ.

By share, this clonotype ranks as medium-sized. The CDR3 nucleotides read TGTGCCACCAGTGAGGGGCGACTAGCGGGGGGGCTTGAGACCCAGTACTTC. Its protein is CATSEGRLAGGLETQYF. J is TRBJ2-5 and V is TRBV24-1, with 14 bases that match TRBD2. The CDR3 is 17 residues long. V trimming: 4 bases; J trimming: 5 bases; junction bases outside the gene matches: 8. Per germline, CDR1 KGHDR and CDR2 SFDVKD.

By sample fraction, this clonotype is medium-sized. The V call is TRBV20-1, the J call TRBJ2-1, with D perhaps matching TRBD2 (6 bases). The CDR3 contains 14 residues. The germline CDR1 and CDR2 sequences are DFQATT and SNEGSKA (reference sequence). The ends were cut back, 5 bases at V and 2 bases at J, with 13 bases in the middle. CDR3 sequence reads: CSAPPWGAYNEQFF. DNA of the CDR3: TGCAGTGCTCCACCCTGGGGGGCCTACAATGAGCAGTTCTTC.

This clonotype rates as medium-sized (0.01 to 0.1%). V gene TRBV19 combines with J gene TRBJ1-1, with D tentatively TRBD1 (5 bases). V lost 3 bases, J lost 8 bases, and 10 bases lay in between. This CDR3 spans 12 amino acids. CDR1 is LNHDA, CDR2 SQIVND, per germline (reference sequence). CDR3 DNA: TGTGCCAGTAGTATGTCGGCAGGGGAAGCTTTCTTT. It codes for CASSMSAGEAFF.

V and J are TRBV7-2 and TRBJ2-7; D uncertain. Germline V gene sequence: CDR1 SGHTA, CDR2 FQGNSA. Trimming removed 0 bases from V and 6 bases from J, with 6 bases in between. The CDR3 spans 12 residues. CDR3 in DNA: TGTGCCAGCAGCTTAGCGGCAGGCGAGCAGTACTTC. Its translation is CASSLAAGEQYF.

The CDR3 is CVSSLSSYNSPLHF. DNA of the CDR3: TGTGTTAGCAGTTTGAGCTCCTATAATTCACCCCTCCACTTT. V usage is TRBV12-3 or TRBV12-4 and J usage is TRBJ1-6; D remains ambiguous. The CDR3 sequence is 14 residues long.

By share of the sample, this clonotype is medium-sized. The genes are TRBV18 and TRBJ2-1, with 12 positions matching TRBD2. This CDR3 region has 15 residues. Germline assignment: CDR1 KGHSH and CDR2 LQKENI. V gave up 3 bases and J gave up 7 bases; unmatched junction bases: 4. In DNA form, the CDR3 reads TGTGCCAGCTCACCCTCTAGCGGGGGGGTGAATGAGCAGTTCTTC. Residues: CASSPSSGGVNEQFF.

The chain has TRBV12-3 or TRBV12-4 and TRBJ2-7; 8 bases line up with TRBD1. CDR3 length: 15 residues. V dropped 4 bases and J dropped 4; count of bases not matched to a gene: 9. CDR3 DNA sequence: TGTGCCAGCAGTTCGGGACAGGAGTTCAGTTACGAGCAGTACTTC. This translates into CASSSGQEFSYEQYF.

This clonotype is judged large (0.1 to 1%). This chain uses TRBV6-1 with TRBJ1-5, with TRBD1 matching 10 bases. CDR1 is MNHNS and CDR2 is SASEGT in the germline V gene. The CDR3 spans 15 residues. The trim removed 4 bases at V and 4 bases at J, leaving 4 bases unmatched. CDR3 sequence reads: CASSVDRGRNQPQHF. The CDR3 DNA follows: TGTGCCAGCAGTGTTGACAGGGGGCGTAATCAGCCCCAGCATTTT.

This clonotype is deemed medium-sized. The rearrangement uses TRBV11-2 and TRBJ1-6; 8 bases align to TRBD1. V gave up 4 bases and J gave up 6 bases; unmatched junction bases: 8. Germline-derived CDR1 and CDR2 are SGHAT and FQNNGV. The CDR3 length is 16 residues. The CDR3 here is CASSSTGVRVNSPLHF. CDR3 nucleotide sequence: TGTGCCAGCAGCTCGACAGGGGTACGCGTTAATTCACCCCTCCACTTT. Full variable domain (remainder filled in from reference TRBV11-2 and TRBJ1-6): EAGVAQSPRYKIIEKRQSVAFWCNPISGHATLYWYQQILGQGPKLLIQFQNNGVVDDSQLPKDRFSAERLKGVDSTLKIQPAKLEDSAVYLCASSSTGVRVNSPLHFGNGTRLTVT.

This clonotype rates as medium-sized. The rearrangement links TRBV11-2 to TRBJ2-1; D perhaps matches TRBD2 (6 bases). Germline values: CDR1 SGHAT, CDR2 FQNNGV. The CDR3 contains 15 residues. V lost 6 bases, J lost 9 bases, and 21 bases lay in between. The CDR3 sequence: CASRPADRGVIEQFF. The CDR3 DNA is TGTGCCAGCAGGCCGGCGGACCGCGGGGTTATTGAGCAGTTCTTC. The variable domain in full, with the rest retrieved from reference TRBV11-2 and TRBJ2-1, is EAGVAQSPRYKIIEKRQSVAFWCNPISGHATLYWYQQILGQGPKLLIQFQNNGVVDDSQLPKDRFSAERLKGVDSTLKIQPAKLEDSAVYLCASRPADRGVIEQFFGPGTRLTVL.

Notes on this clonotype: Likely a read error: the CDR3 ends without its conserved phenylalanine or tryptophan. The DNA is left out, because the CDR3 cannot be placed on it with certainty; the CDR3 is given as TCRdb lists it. The CDR3 here is CASSLVGDGYTFGS. The chain has TRBV6-5 and TRBJ2-5; the table's D call, TRBD2, was not checked against the DNA. Germline CDR1 is MNHEY and CDR2 is SVGAGI. The CDR3 adds up to 14 amino acids, both ends counted.

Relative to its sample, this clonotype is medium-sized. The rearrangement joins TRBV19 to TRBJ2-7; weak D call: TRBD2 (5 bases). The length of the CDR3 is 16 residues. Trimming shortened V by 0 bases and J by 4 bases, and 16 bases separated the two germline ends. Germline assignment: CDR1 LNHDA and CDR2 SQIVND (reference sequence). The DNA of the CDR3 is TGTGCCAGTAGTATAGAAGGAGTAGCCACGGGGTACGAGCAGTACTTC. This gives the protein CASSIEGVATGYEQYF.

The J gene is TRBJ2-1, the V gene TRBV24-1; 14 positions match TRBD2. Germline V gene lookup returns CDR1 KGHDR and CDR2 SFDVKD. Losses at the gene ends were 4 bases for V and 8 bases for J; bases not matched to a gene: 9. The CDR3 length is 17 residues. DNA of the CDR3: TGTGCCACCAGTGAGGGGCGACTAGCGGGGGGGCCCCATGAGCAGTTCTTC. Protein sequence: CATSEGRLAGGPHEQFF.

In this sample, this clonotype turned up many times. CDR3 protein: CASSGSASTDTQYF. CDR3 DNA: TGTGCCAGCAGCGGGAGCGCTAGCACAGATACGCAGTATTTT. The genes are TRBV7-9 and TRBJ2-3; TRBD2 might be the D (5 bases). CDR3 length: 14 amino acids. Germline V gene data show CDR1 as SEHNR and CDR2 as FQNEAQ (reference sequence). Trimming stripped 5 bases from V and 0 bases from J, with 9 bases between. Full variable domain (remainder filled in from reference TRBV7-9 and TRBJ2-3): DTGVSQNPRHKITKRGQNVTFRCDPISEHNRLYWYRQTLGQGPEFLTYFQNEAQLEKSRLLSDRFSAERPKGSFSTLEIQRTEQGDSAMYLCASSGSASTDTQYFGPGTRLTVL.

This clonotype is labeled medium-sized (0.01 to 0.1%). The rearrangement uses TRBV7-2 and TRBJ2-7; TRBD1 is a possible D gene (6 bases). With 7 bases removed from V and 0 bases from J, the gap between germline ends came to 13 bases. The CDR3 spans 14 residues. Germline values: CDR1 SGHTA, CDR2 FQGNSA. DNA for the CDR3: TGTGCCAGCACCTTGGGGGCCTACTCCTACGAGCAGTACTTC. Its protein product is CASTLGAYSYEQYF.

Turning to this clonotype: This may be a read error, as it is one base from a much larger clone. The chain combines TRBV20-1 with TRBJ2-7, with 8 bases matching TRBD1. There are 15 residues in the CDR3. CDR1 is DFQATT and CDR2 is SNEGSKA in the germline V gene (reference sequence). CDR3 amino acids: CSARSDRGLPYEKYF. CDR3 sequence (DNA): TGCAGTGCTAGGAGCGACAGGGGACTTCCCTACGAGAAGTACTTC.

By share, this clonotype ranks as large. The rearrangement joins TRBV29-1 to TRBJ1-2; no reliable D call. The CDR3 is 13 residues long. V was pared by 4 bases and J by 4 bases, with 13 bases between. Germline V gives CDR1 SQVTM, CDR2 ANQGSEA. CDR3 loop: CSVVAQASYGYTF. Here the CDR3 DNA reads TGCAGCGTTGTAGCCCAGGCTAGCTATGGCTACACCTTC.

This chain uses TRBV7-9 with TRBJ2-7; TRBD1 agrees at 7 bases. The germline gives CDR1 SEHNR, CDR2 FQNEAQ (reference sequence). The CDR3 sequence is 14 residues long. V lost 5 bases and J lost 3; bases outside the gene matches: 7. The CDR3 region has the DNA TGTGCCAGCAGCCCGGCGGCAGGGGGCTACGAGCAGTACTTC. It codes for CASSPAAGGYEQYF. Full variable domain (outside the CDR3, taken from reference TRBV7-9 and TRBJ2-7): DTGVSQNPRHKITKRGQNVTFRCDPISEHNRLYWYRQTLGQGPEFLTYFQNEAQLEKSRLLSDRFSAERPKGSFSTLEIQRTEQGDSAMYLCASSPAAGGYEQYFGPGTRLTVT.

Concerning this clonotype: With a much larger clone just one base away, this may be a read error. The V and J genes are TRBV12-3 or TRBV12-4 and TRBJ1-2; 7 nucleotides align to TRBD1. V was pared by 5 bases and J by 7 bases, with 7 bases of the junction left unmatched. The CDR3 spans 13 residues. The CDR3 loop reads CASSETGFPGYTF. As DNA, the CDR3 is TGTGCCAGCAGTGAGACAGGGTTTCCTGGCTACACCTTC.

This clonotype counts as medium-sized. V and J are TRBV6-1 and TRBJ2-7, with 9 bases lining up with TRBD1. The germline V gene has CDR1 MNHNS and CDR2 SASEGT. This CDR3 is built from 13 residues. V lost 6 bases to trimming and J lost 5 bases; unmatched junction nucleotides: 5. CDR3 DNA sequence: TGTGCCAGCAGGGGGACAGGGTTACACGAGCAGTACTTC. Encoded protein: CASRGTGLHEQYF.